A single sample gave rise to the 2 T cell receptor beta chains below, sequenced in a study of T cells after yellow fever vaccination. TCRdb reprocessed the 5' RACE reads with MiXCR, giving one entry per CDR3 protein. The profile shows some 320,000 distinct CDR3 sequences, over 8.5% of them singletons. This material consisted of CD4+ T cells sorted from PBMCs, taken 45 days after the yellow fever booster vaccination. Receptors were obtained from a man between 18 and 29 years old who received the YFV17D yellow fever vaccine.

The chain employs TRBV7-8 and TRBJ1-5; D is possibly TRBD1 (5 bases). The CDR3 contains 17 residues. Per the germline V gene, CDR1 is SGHVS and CDR2 is FQNEAQ. Trimming removed 0 bases from V and 1 base from J, with 13 bases in between. Here the CDR3 DNA reads TGTGCCAGCAGCTTAGCAAGCCAGGGCCTAAGCAATCAGCCCCAGCATTTT. This translates into CASSLASQGLSNQPQHF.

The rearrangement links TRBV18 to TRBJ2-1; tentatively, D is TRBD2 (5 bases). Deletions cut 2 bases from V and 2 bases from J, with 7 bases between. This CDR3 is 14 amino acids long. Germline CDR1 is KGHSH and CDR2 is LQKENI. The CDR3 DNA is TGTGCCAGCTCACCAGCCGGGACCTACAATGAGCAGTTCTTC. It is translated as CASSPAGTYNEQFF. The entire variable domain, with the rest obtained from reference TRBV18 and TRBJ2-1, is as follows: NAGVMQNPRHLVRRRGQEARLRCSPMKGHSHVYWYRQLPEEGLKFMVYLQKENIIDESGMPKERFSAEFPKEGPSILRIQQVVRGDSAAYFCASSPAGTYNEQFFGPGTRLTVL.